This T cell receptor (beta chain) was captured in a study of blood T cells in healthy people across ages. Study background: When template switching was applied, about one barcoded beta molecule was captured per two T cells. Study-wide findings and caveats: Per million T cells, TCR beta diversity dropped roughly linearly as age increased.

With each sample, at least 5 micrograms of total RNA were extracted. Notes on this clonotype: The antigen is unknown.

A second roughly 6 to 12 cycle PCR used barcoded and J-beta primers. Each TCR beta cDNA got a 12-nucleotide random molecular identifier. TCRdb independently ran MiXCR on the 5' RACE reads; one entry per CDR3 protein. The data contain about 1.6 million distinct CDR3 sequences, around 36% of them singletons. This CDR3 comprises 15 residues. CDR1 and CDR2 from the germline V gene are MNHNS and SASEGT. Trimming took off 6 bases at V and 5 bases at J, with 17 bases between the two ends. Sequencing was carried out using blood. This TCR came from a woman younger than 45 in good health. V usage is TRBV6-1 and J usage is TRBJ1-5; the D gene is possibly TRBD1 (5 bases). The CDR3 here is CASSQDIGLYQPQHF. In nucleotides, the CDR3 is TGTGCCAGCAGCCAGGACATAGGCCTGTATCAGCCCCAGCATTTT.